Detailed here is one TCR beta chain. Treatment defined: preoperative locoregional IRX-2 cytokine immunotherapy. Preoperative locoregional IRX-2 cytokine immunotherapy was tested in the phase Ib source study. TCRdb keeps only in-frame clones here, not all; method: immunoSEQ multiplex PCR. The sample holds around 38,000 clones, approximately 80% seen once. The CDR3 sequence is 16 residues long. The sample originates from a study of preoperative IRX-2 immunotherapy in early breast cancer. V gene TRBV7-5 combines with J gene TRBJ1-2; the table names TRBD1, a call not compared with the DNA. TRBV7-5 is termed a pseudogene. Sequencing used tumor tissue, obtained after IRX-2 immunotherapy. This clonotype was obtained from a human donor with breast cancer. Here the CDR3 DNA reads TGTGCCAGCAGCTTACCCGGGACAATGGCTAACTATGGCTACACCTTC. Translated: CASSLPGTMANYGYTF.